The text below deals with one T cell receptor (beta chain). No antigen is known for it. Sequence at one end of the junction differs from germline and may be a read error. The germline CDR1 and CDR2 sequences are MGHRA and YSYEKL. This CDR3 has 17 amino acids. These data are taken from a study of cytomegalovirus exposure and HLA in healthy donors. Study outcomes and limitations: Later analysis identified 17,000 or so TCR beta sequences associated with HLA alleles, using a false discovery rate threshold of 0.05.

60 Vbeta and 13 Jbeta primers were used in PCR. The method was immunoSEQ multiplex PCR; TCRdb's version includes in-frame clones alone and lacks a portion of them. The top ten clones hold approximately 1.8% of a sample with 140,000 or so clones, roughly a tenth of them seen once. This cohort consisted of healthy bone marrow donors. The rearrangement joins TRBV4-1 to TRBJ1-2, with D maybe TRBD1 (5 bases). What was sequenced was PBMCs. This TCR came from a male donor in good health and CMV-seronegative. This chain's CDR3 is CASSQGYRGRSNYGYAF. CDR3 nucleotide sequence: TGCGCCAGCAGCCAAGGTTATAGGGGCAGGTCTAACTATGGCTACGCCTTC.